The 3 T cell receptor beta chains below come from one sample, sequenced in a study of blood T cell repertoires in COVID-19. Produced via immunoSEQ multiplex PCR; TCRdb's table is partial and in-frame only. Of about 94,000 clones in the sample, around 87% were seen once. Specimen: peripheral blood. The receptors stem from a human donor with acute or convalescent COVID-19. The donor label of this sample is uncertain.

CDR3 protein: CASSIGLRGAYNEQFF. The CDR3 coding sequence is TGTGCCAGTAGTATTGGTTTGCGGGGGGCCTACAATGAGCAGTTCTTC. The chain carries TRBV19 and TRBJ2-1; 8 nucleotides match TRBD2. CDR1 LNHDA and CDR2 SQIVND come from the germline V gene (reference sequence). V lost 3 bases and J lost 2; bases outside the gene matches: 6. This CDR3 has 16 amino acids.

This clone came up a few times. The rearrangement links TRBV2 to TRBJ2-5; 10 nucleotides match TRBD2. Per the germline V gene, CDR1 is SNHLY and CDR2 is FYNNEI. The V gene end was trimmed by 2 bases and the J gene end by 5 bases; junction bases not matched to a gene: 5. The CDR3 runs to 15 residues. CDR3 amino acids: CASSEPSGGRETQYF. The CDR3 DNA reads TGTGCCAGCAGTGAACCTAGCGGGGGTAGGGAGACCCAGTACTTC.

This sequence joins TRBV28 and TRBJ2-7, with D perhaps TRBD2 (6 bases). Germline CDR1 reads MDHEN; CDR2 reads SYDVKM. The V end lost 8 bases, the J end lost 5 bases, and 13 bases lay between the germline ends. The CDR3 has 12 residues. CDR3 in amino acids: CASVGGRDEQYF. DNA of the CDR3: TGTGCCAGCGTCGGAGGGCGCGACGAGCAGTACTTC.